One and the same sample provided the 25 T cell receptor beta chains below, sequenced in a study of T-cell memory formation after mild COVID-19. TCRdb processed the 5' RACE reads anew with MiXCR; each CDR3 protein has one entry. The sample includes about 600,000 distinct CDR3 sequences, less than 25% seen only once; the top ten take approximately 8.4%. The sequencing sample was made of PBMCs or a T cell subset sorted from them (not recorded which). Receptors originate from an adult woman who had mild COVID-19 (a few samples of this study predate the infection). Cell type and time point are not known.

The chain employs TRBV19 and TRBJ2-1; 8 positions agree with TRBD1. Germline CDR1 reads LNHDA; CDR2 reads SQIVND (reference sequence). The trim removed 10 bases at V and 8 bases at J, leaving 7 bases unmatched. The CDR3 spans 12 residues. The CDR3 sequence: CATPDRGHEQFF. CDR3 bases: TGTGCCACCCCCGACAGGGGACATGAGCAGTTCTTC. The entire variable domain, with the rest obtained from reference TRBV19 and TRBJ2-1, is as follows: DGGITQSPKYLFRKEGQNVTLSCEQNLNHDAMYWYRQDPGQGLRLIYYSQIVNDFQKGDIAEGYSVSREKKESFPLTVTSAQKNPTAFYLCATPDRGHEQFFGPGTRLTVL.

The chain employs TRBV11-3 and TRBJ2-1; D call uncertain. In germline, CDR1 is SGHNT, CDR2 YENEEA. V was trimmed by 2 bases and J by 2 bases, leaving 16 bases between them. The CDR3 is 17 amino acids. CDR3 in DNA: TGTGCCAGCAGCTTATCACTGGCGCCGGTCACCTACAATGAGCAGTTCTTC. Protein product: CASSLSLAPVTYNEQFF.

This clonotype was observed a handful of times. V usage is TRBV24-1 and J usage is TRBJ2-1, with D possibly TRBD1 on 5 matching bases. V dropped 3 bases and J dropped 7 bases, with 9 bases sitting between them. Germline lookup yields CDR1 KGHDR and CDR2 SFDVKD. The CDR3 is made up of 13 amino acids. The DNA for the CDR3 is TGTGCCACCAGTGATATAGCAGGGAATGAGCAGTTCTTC. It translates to CATSDIAGNEQFF.

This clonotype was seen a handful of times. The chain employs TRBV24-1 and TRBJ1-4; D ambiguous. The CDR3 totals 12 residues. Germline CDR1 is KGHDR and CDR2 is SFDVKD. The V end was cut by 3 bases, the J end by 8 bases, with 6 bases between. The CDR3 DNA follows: TGTGCCACCAGTGATCCTGCGGAAAAACTGTTTTTT. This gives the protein CATSDPAEKLFF.

CDR3: CATDRGVNYGYTF. The CDR3 coding sequence is TGTGCCACTGACAGGGGAGTTAACTATGGCTACACCTTC. The rearrangement links TRBV6-6 to TRBJ1-2; 8 nucleotides agree with TRBD1. V was pared by 10 bases and J by 1 base, with 5 bases of the junction left unmatched. The germline V gene encodes CDR1 MNHNY and CDR2 SVGAGI (reference sequence). The CDR3 consists of 13 residues.

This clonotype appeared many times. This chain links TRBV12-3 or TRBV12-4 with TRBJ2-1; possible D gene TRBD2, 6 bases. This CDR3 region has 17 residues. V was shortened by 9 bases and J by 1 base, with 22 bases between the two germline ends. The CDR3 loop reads CARPWDSLCLSYNEQFF. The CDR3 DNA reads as TGTGCCAGGCCCTGGGACTCGCTCTGCCTTTCCTACAATGAGCAGTTCTTC.

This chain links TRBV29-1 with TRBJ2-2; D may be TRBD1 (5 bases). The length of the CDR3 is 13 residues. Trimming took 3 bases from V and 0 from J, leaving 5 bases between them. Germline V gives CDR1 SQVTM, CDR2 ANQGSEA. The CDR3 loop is CSVETANTGELFF. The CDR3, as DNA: TGCAGCGTTGAGACAGCGAACACCGGGGAGCTGTTTTTT.

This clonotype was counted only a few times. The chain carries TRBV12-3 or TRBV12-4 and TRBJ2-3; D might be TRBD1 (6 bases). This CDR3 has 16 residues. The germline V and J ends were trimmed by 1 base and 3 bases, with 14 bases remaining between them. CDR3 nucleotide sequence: TGTGCCAGCAGTTTAGTGACACAGGGTGATACAGATACGCAGTATTTT. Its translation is CASSLVTQGDTDTQYF.

The CDR3 bases are TGTGCCAGCAGTGAAGCAGGGACGGACAACTACGAGCAGTACTTC. Its protein is CASSEAGTDNYEQYF. This chain connects TRBV2 to TRBJ2-7; perhaps D is TRBD1 or TRBD2 (5 bases each). Between the trimmed V and J ends, which lost 0 bases and 3 bases, there was a span of 12 bases. This CDR3 has 15 residues. The V gene's germline CDR1 is SNHLY and CDR2 FYNNEI.

CDR3 in DNA: TGTGCCAGCAGCGAGGACGGGGACGAGCAGTACTTC. This translates into CASSEDGDEQYF. The chain recombines TRBV5-6 with TRBJ2-7; D may be TRBD2 (5 bases). Germline V gene sequence: CDR1 SGHDT, CDR2 YYEEEE. The length of the CDR3 is 12 residues. Trimming took off 4 bases at V and 5 bases at J, with 10 bases between the two ends.

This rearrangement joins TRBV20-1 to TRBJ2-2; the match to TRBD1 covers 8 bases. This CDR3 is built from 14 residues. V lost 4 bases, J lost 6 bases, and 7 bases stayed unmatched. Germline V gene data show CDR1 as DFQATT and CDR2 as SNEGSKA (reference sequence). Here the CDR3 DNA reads TGCAGTGCTACAGGGGGCAGTTGGGCCGGGGAGCTGTTTTTT. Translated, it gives CSATGGSWAGELFF.

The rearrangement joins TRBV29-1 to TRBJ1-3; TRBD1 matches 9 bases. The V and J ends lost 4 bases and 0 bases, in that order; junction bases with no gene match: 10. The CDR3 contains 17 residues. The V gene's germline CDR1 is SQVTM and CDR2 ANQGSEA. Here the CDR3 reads CSVVLGQGVPSGNTIYF. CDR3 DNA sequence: TGCAGCGTTGTTTTGGGACAGGGAGTACCCTCTGGAAACACCATATATTTT.

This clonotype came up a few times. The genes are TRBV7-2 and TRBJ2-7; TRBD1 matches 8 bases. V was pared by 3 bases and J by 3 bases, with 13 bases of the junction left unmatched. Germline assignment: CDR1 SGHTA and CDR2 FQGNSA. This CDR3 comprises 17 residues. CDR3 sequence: CASSLQGAWSGNYEQYF. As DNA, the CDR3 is TGTGCCAGCAGCTTGCAGGGGGCCTGGAGCGGAAACTACGAGCAGTACTTC.

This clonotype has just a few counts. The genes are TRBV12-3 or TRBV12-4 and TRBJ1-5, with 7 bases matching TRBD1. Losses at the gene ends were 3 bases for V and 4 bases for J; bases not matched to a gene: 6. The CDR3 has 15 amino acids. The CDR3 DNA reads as TGTGCCAGCAGTTTTGCAGGGGGGGGGAATCAGCCCCAGCATTTT. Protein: CASSFAGGGNQPQHF.

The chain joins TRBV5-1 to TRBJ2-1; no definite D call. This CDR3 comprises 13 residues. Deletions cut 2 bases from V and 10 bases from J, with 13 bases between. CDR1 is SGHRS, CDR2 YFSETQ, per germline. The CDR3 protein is CASSFGGTMEQFF. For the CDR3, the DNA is TGCGCCAGCAGCTTCGGTGGCACGATGGAGCAGTTCTTC.

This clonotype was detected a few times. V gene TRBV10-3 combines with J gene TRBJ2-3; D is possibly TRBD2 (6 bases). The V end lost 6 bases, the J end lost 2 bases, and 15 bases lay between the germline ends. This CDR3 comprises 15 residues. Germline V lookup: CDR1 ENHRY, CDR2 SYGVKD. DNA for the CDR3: TGTGCCATCAGCGCCCGCGGGACGTACACAGATACGCAGTATTTT. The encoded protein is CAISARGTYTDTQYF.

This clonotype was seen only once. In DNA form, the CDR3 reads TGTGCCAGCAGCCATATTGCACTGGAAAACACCATATATTTT. It is translated as CASSHIALENTIYF. V usage is TRBV5-6 and J usage is TRBJ1-3; D is ambiguous. Germline-derived CDR1 and CDR2 are SGHDT and YYEEEE. The CDR3 spans 14 residues. V was cut by 4 bases and J by 6 bases, with 14 bases left in between.

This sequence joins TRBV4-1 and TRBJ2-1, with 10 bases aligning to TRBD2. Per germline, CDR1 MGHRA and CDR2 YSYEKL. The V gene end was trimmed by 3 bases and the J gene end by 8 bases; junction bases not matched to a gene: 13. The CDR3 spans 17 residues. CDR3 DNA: TGCGCCAGCAGCCACGCAAGAGCGGGAGGGCAGGTGGATGAGCAGTTCTTC. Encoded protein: CASSHARAGGQVDEQFF.

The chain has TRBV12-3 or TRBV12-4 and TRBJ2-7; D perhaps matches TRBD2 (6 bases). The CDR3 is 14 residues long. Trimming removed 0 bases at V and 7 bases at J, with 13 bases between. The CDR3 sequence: CASSLAGGPKEQYF. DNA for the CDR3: TGTGCCAGCAGTTTAGCGGGGGGACCCAAGGAGCAGTACTTC.

In DNA form, the CDR3 reads TGTGCCAGCAGCTTAGCCGGACATGGGTCGAGCTCCTACGAGCAGTACTTC. It is translated as CASSLAGHGSSSYEQYF. J is TRBJ2-7 and V is TRBV7-8; possible D gene TRBD1, 5 bases. Germline CDR1 and CDR2: SGHVS and FQNEAQ. Trimming removed 0 bases from V and 0 bases from J, with 15 bases in between. This CDR3 has 17 residues. The whole variable domain, remainder taken from reference TRBV7-8 and TRBJ2-7, is GAGVSQSPRYKVAKRGQDVALRCDPISGHVSLFWYQQALGQGPEFLTYFQNEAQLDKSGLPSDRFFAERPEGSVSTLKIQRTQQEDSAVYLCASSLAGHGSSSYEQYFGPGTRLTVT.

This CDR3 reads CASSLIGGPANYGYTF. As DNA, the CDR3 is TGTGCCAGCAGCTTGATCGGGGGCCCAGCTAACTATGGCTACACCTTC. The chain uses TRBV5-6 and TRBJ1-2, with a possible D match to TRBD1 (6 bases). Looked up from germline, CDR1 is SGHDT and CDR2 is YYEEEE. The CDR3 has 16 residues. V was shortened by 1 base and J by 0 bases, with 13 bases between the two germline ends.

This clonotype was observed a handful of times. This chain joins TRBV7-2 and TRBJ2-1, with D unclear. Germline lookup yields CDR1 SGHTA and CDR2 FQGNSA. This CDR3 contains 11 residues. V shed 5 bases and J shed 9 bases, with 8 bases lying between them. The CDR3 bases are TGTGCCAGCAGCCCTTACGGTGAGCAGTTCTTC. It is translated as CASSPYGEQFF.

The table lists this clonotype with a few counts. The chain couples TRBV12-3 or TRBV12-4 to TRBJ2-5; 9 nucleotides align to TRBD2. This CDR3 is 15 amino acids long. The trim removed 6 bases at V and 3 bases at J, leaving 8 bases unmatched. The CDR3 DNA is TGTGCCAGCAGAAGAAGCGGGAGGCTCGAAGAGACCCAGTACTTC. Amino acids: CASRRSGRLEETQYF.

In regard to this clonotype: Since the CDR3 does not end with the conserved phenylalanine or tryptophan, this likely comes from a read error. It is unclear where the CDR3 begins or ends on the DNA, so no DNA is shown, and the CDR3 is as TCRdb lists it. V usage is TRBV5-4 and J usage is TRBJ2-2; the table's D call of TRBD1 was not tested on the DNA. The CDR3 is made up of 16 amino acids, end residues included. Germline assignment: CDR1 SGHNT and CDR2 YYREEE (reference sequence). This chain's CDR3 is CASSSGPRRGTGVLFL.

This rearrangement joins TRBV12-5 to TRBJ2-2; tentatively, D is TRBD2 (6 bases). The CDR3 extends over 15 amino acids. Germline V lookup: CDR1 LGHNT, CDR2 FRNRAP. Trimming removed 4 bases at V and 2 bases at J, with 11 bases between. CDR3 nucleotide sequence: TGTGCTAGTGGTTCGGGGGACGGCAACACCGGGGAGCTGTTTTTT. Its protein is CASGSGDGNTGELFF.